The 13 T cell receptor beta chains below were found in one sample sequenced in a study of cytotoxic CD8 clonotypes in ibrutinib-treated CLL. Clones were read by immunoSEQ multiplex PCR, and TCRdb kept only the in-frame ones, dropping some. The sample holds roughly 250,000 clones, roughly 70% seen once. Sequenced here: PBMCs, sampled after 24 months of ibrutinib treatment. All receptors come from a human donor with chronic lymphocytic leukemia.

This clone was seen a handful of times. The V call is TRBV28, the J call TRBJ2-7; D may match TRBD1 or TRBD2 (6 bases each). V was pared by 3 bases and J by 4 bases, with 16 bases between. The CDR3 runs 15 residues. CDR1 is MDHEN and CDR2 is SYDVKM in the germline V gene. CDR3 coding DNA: TGTGCCAGCAGTTTGCGGGACACGTCGGTGTACGAGCAGTACTTC. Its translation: CASSLRDTSVYEQYF.

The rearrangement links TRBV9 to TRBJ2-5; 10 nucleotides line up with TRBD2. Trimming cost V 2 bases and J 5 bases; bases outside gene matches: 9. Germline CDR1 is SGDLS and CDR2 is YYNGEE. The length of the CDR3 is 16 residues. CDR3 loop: CASSVGLADYVETQYF. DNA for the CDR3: TGTGCCAGCAGCGTTGGACTAGCGGACTATGTGGAGACCCAGTACTTC.

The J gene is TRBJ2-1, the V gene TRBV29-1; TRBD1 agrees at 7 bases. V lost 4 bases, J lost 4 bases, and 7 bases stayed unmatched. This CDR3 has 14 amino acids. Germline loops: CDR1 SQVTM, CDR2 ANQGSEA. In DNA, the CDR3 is TGCAGCGTTGTGTCGGGACAGATTTACAATGAGCAGTTCTTC. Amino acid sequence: CSVVSGQIYNEQFF.

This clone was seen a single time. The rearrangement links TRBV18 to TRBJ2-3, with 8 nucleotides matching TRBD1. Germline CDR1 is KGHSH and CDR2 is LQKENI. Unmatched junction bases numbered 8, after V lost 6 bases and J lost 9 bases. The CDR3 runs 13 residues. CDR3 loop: CASSATGVGTQYF. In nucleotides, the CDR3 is TGTGCCAGCTCGGCGACAGGGGTTGGCACGCAGTATTTT.

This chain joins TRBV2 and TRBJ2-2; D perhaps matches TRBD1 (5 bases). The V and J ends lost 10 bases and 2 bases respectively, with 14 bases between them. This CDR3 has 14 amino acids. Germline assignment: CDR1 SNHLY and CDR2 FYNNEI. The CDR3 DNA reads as TGTGCCACCCAAGGACACATTAACACCGGGGAGCTGTTTTTT. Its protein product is CATQGHINTGELFF.

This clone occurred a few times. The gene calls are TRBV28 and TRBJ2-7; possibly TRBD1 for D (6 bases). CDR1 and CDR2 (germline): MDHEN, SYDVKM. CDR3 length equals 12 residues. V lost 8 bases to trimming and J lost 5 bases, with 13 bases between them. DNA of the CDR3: TGTGCCAGCGGGACACGAAAGAACGAGCAGTACTTC. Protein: CASGTRKNEQYF. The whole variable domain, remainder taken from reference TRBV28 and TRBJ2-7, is DVKVTQSSRYLVKRTGEKVFLECVQDMDHENMFWYRQDPGLGLRLIYFSYDVKMKEKGDIPEGYSVSREKKERFSLILESASTNQTSMYLCASGTRKNEQYFGPGTRLTVT.

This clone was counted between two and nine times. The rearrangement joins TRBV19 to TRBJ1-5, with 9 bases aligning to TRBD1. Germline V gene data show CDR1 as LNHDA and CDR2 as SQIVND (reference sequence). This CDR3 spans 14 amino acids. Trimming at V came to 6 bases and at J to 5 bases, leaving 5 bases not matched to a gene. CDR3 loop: CASRDRGGHQPQHF. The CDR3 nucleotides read TGTGCCAGTAGGGACAGGGGAGGGCATCAGCCCCAGCATTTT. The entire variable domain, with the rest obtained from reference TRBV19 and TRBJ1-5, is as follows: DGGITQSPKYLFRKEGQNVTLSCEQNLNHDAMYWYRQDPGQGLRLIYYSQIVNDFQKGDIAEGYSVSREKKESFPLTVTSAQKNPTAFYLCASRDRGGHQPQHFGDGTRLSIL.

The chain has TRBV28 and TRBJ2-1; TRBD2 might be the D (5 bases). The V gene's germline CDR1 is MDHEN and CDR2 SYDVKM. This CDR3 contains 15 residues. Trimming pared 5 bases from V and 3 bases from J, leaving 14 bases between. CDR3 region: CASSPDYRLYNEQFF. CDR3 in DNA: TGTGCCAGCAGTCCCGACTACAGACTCTACAATGAGCAGTTCTTC.

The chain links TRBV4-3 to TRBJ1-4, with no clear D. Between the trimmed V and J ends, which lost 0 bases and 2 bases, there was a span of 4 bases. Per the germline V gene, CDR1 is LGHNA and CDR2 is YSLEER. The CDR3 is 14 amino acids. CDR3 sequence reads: CASSQDGTNEKLFF. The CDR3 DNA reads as TGCGCCAGCAGCCAAGATGGCACTAATGAAAAACTGTTTTTT.

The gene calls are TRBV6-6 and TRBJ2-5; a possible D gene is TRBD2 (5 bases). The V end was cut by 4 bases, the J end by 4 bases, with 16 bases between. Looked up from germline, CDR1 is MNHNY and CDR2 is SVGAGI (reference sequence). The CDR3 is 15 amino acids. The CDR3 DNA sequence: TGTGCCAGCAGTTTAACTAGGAAATTCCCAGAGACCCAGTACTTC. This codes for CASSLTRKFPETQYF.

The CDR3 loop reads CASLDQVYEQYF. CDR3 nucleotide sequence: TGTGCCAGCCTGGACCAGGTCTACGAGCAGTACTTC. V gene TRBV2 combines with J gene TRBJ2-7; D is ambiguous. The CDR3 has 12 residues. V was clipped by 8 bases and J by 3 bases, with 11 bases between them. Germline V gene lookup returns CDR1 SNHLY and CDR2 FYNNEI.

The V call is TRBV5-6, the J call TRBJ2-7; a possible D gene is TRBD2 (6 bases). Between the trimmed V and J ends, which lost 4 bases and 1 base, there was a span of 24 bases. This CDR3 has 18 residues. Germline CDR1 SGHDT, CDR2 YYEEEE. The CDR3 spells CASSRVILRRDASYEQYF. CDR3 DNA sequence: TGTGCCAGCAGCCGAGTAATTCTAAGGCGGGACGCGTCCTACGAGCAGTACTTC.

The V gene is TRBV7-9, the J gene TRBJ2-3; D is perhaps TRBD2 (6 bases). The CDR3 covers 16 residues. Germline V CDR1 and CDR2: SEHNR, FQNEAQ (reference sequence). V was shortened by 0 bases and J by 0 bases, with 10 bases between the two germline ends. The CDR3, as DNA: TGTGCCAGCAGCTTAGCGCGGGGAGAGAGCACAGATACGCAGTATTTT. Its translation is CASSLARGESTDTQYF.